The 19 T cell receptor beta chains below come from one sample, sequenced in a study of blood T cell repertoires in COVID-19. Some clones are missing from TCRdb's copy, which holds only in-frame ones; the method was immunoSEQ multiplex PCR. The table has 170,000 or so clones, 75% to 90% seen once. Sequences were obtained from peripheral blood. All receptors come from a woman aged 70 to 79 with COVID-19, enrolled during active disease.

This chain links TRBV11-3 with TRBJ2-2; 7 nucleotides match TRBD1. The CDR3 runs 13 residues. Germline V gene sequence: CDR1 SGHNT, CDR2 YENEEA. The junction had 4 bases not matched to a gene; V was cut back by 8 bases and J by 4 bases. The DNA of the CDR3 is TGTGCCAGCCGACAGGGCGGCACCGGGGAGCTGTTTTTT. Translating gives CASRQGGTGELFF.

The V gene is TRBV28, the J gene TRBJ1-1, with 7 bases matching TRBD1. This CDR3 region has 14 residues. V lost 6 bases and J lost 6; bases outside the gene matches: 10. Germline V gives CDR1 MDHEN, CDR2 SYDVKM. The DNA for the CDR3 is TGTGCCAGCAGCAACCCAGGGGGAAGGGCTGAAGCTTTCTTT. It is translated as CASSNPGGRAEAFF.

This chain connects TRBV7-2 to TRBJ2-7, with TRBD2 as a possible D gene (5 bases). Germline CDR1 SGHTA, CDR2 FQGNSA. The CDR3 consists of 15 residues. V lost 2 bases and J lost 3, with 14 bases in between. Here the CDR3 reads CASSLSQNGLYEQYF. The CDR3 nucleotides read TGTGCCAGCAGCTTAAGTCAAAACGGACTCTACGAGCAGTACTTC.

The rearrangement joins TRBV29-1 to TRBJ2-7; TRBD2 agrees at 11 bases. From germline, CDR1 is SQVTM and CDR2 ANQGSEA. V lost 5 bases, J lost 0 bases, and 6 bases stayed unmatched. The CDR3 spans 15 residues. CDR3 sequence reads: CSVRASGRPSYEQYF. The CDR3 region has the DNA TGCAGCGTTAGGGCTAGCGGGAGGCCCTCCTACGAGCAGTACTTC.

The rearrangement uses TRBV4-3 and TRBJ1-4; D possibly corresponds to TRBD1 (5 bases). Germline V gene data show CDR1 as LGHNA and CDR2 as YSLEER. The CDR3 extends over 18 amino acids. V was pared by 0 bases and J by 4 bases, with 18 bases between. For the CDR3, the DNA is TGCGCCAGCAGCCAAGAGGGGTTGGAAGGACAAATTAATGAAAAACTGTTTTTT. Amino acids: CASSQEGLEGQINEKLFF.

The V and J genes are TRBV28 and TRBJ1-2; possible D gene TRBD1, 5 bases. V was clipped by 4 bases and J by 8 bases, with 23 bases between them. The CDR3 spans 16 residues. Germline CDR1 reads MDHEN; CDR2 reads SYDVKM. CDR3 coding DNA: TGTGCCAGCAGTTCCGTACTCTGGTTGTTCCGGGGGGGCTACACCTTC. This codes for CASSSVLWLFRGGYTF.

The chain recombines TRBV12-3 or TRBV12-4 with TRBJ1-1; 8 nucleotides match TRBD1. The CDR3 is made up of 13 amino acids. The V gene end was trimmed by 8 bases and the J gene end by 4 bases; junction bases not matched to a gene: 6. The CDR3 sequence is CASALQGATEAFF. Written as DNA, the CDR3 is TGTGCCAGCGCTCTCCAGGGGGCCACTGAAGCTTTCTTT.

The chain is built from TRBV9 and TRBJ2-6, with no clear D. V gave up 0 bases and J gave up 2 bases, with 6 bases separating them. Germline V gene lookup returns CDR1 SGDLS and CDR2 YYNGEE. The CDR3 has 15 amino acids. The CDR3 DNA is TGTGCCAGCAGCGTAGGAGGTACTGGGGCCAACGTCCTGACTTTC. This sequence encodes CASSVGGTGANVLTF.

This chain connects TRBV21-1 to TRBJ2-1; TRBD2 is the table's D call, not checked against the DNA. TRBV21-1 represents a pseudogene. The CDR3 length is 13 residues. CDR3 nucleotides: TGTGCCAGCAGCAATCCGCCCCGGGATGAGCAGTTCTTC. It codes for CASSNPPRDEQFF.

V gene TRBV7-9 combines with J gene TRBJ2-5, with 9 bases lining up with TRBD1. Trimming at V came to 4 bases and at J to 4 bases, leaving 4 bases not matched to a gene. Germline V gene lookup returns CDR1 SEHNR and CDR2 FQNEAQ (reference sequence). The CDR3 has 14 residues. The CDR3 loop is CASSWGQGGETQYF. The CDR3 DNA follows: TGTGCCAGCAGCTGGGGACAGGGAGGAGAGACCCAGTACTTC.

The genes are TRBV4-3 and TRBJ2-5; the D gene is possibly TRBD2 (5 bases). Germline V gene data show CDR1 as LGHNA and CDR2 as YSLEER. V shed 8 bases and J shed 2 bases, with 15 bases lying between them. There are 14 residues in the CDR3. CDR3 loop: CASRPLAEQETQYF. CDR3 coding DNA: TGCGCCAGCCGACCCCTAGCAGAACAAGAGACCCAGTACTTC.

This chain connects TRBV4-2 to TRBJ2-3, with 13 bases matching TRBD2. The germline CDR1 and CDR2 sequences are LGHNA and YNFKEQ. The CDR3 consists of 16 residues. J gave up 8 bases and V 1 base, and 6 bases lay outside the gene matches. CDR3 DNA: TGTGCCAGCAGCCAAGGGACTAGCGGGAGTCAGGGTACGCAGTATTTT. It encodes CASSQGTSGSQGTQYF.

The chain has TRBV5-5 and TRBJ2-7; D is possibly TRBD1 (6 bases). This CDR3 contains 14 residues. Deletions cut 0 bases from V and 1 base from J, with 8 bases between. Germline values: CDR1 SGHKS, CDR2 YYEKEE (reference sequence). In DNA form, the CDR3 reads TGTGCCAGCAGCTTGGTAACAGGGTCCTACGAGCAGTACTTC. This sequence encodes CASSLVTGSYEQYF.

The chain combines TRBV5-1 with TRBJ1-4; 9 bases line up with TRBD1. The V gene end was trimmed by 0 bases and the J gene end by 5 bases; junction bases not matched to a gene: 8. CDR3 length: 17 residues. Germline V gene sequence: CDR1 SGHRS, CDR2 YFSETQ. The CDR3 coding sequence is TGCGCCAGCAGCTTGGGAAACCGGGGGACAGGGAATGAAAAACTGTTTTTT. It encodes CASSLGNRGTGNEKLFF. The variable domain in full, with the rest retrieved from reference TRBV5-1 and TRBJ1-4, is KAGVTQTPRYLIKTRGQQVTLSCSPISGHRSVSWYQQTPGQGLQFLFEYFSETQRNKGNFPGRFSGRQFSNSRSEMNVSTLELGDSALYLCASSLGNRGTGNEKLFFGSGTQLSVL.

The chain recombines TRBV19 with TRBJ2-2, with TRBD2 as a possible D gene (7 bases). The ends were cut back, 7 bases at V and 7 bases at J, with 16 bases in the middle. Per the germline V gene, CDR1 is LNHDA and CDR2 is SQIVND (reference sequence). CDR3 length: 14 amino acids. The CDR3 DNA follows: TGTGCCAGTAAAGTAGGACTAGGGGGCGGGGAGCTGTTTTTT. The encoded protein is CASKVGLGGGELFF.

This rearrangement joins TRBV6-6 to TRBJ1-1; D remains unclear. The CDR3 sequence is 14 residues long. V was cut by 6 bases and J by 5 bases, with 16 bases left in between. Per the germline V gene, CDR1 is MNHNY and CDR2 is SVGAGI (reference sequence). This chain's CDR3 is CASREGSTETEAFF. The CDR3 nucleotides are TGTGCCAGCAGGGAGGGTTCTACGGAGACTGAAGCTTTCTTT.

The chain has TRBV25-1 and TRBJ1-1; TRBD1 agrees at 7 bases. V shed 10 bases, J shed 4 bases, and the junction held 9 bases outside the gene matches. CDR1 and CDR2 (germline): MGHDK, SYGVNS. The CDR3 loop spans 13 amino acids. The CDR3 DNA reads TGTGCCACCCTTGAACGACAGGGCACTGAAGCTTTCTTT. Protein sequence: CATLERQGTEAFF.

This clone came up once. V gene TRBV6-5 combines with J gene TRBJ2-3; perhaps TRBD1 as D (6 bases). The V end was cut by 0 bases, the J end by 4 bases, with 11 bases between. Germline V CDR1 and CDR2: MNHEY, SVGAGI. This CDR3 is 15 amino acids long. The CDR3 reads CASSYSWQGPDTQYF. The CDR3 coding sequence is TGTGCCAGCAGTTACTCGTGGCAGGGGCCAGATACGCAGTATTTT.

As to this clone: Other nucleotide sequences in the sample specify the same CDR3. The J gene is TRBJ1-1, the V gene TRBV18; D perhaps matches TRBD1 (6 bases). V shed 6 bases and J shed 3 bases, with 11 bases lying between them. The V gene's germline CDR1 is KGHSH and CDR2 LQKENI. There are 13 residues in the CDR3. The CDR3 protein is CASSQNRDTEAFF. DNA for the CDR3: TGTGCCAGCTCTCAAAACAGGGACACTGAAGCTTTCTTT.